This T cell receptor (beta chain) is drawn from a study of T cell responses to AZD1222 COVID-19 vaccine. Repertoires were generated with immunoSEQ multiplex PCR, while TCRdb's copy carries only in-frame clones and drops some. Of under 170,000 clones in the sample, more than 85% were seen once. The CDR3 has 14 amino acids. V shed 1 base and J shed 5 bases, with 12 bases lying between them. In germline, CDR1 is SGHRS, CDR2 YFSETQ. Sequenced here: peripheral blood, sampled 28 days after the second AZD1222 dose. The TCR sequence derives from an adult who received the AZD1222 COVID-19 vaccine. This chain links TRBV5-1 with TRBJ1-2, with a weak D call TRBD1 (6 bases). The CDR3 coding sequence is TGCGCCAGCAGCTTGTCAGGGGAGGGATATGGCTACACCTTC. Translation gives CASSLSGEGYGYTF.